This record covers a single TCR beta chain. The antigen is undetermined. The data originate from a study of cytomegalovirus exposure and HLA in healthy donors. This CDR3 is built from 15 residues. V was pared by 5 bases and J by 5 bases, with 15 bases between. Germline loops: CDR1 LNHDA, CDR2 SQIVND (reference sequence). General study results and limits: First-cohort TCR clusters tended to co-occur in the 120 or so validation repertoires, a later analysis found. According to reports, the classifier identified cytomegalovirus status with high specificity and sensitivity.

TCRdb's table, derived via immunoSEQ multiplex PCR, lists solely in-frame clones and lacks some. In the table there are approximately 120,000 clones, approximately 89% of which are singletons. V usage is TRBV19 and J usage is TRBJ2-2, with a possible D match to TRBD2 (6 bases). The receptor was isolated from a woman between 18 and 30 years old in good health and CMV-seronegative. Sequenced input: PBMCs. As DNA, the CDR3 is TGTGCCAGTAGTGGGGCGGGGAGAGGTACCGGGGAGCTGTTTTTT. This sequence encodes CASSGAGRGTGELFF.